This T cell receptor (beta chain) was identified in a study of Tregs in tolerant kidney transplant recipients. General study results and limits: The most relevant donor-specific Treg TCRbeta repertoire apparently came from expansion with activated donor B cells. Nucleotide sequences could not be compared across some patients' samples due to primer changes. Biological reproducibility was not directly addressed, but technical replication error appeared minimal.

About this clone: The target antigen is unknown.

The CDR3 has 17 residues. The V and J ends lost 2 bases and 2 bases, in that order; junction bases with no gene match: 8. Germline CDR1 SGHTA, CDR2 FQGNSA. Sequenced by immunoSEQ multiplex PCR; TCRdb stores in-frame clones only, minus some. The sample shows 60,000 or so clones, roughly 88% of them seen only once. An overnight rest at 37°C with approximately 180 IU/ml IL-2 preceded regulatory T cell sorting from thawed PBMCs. The rearrangement uses TRBV7-2 and TRBJ2-3, with 9 nucleotides matching TRBD2. The receptor comes from a human donor who received a combined kidney and bone marrow transplant. Sequencing was performed on Tregs from blood, taken before the transplant. Here the CDR3 reads CASSLFFLAGNTDTQYF. The CDR3 DNA sequence: TGTGCCAGCAGCTTATTTTTCCTAGCGGGGAACACAGATACGCAGTATTTT.